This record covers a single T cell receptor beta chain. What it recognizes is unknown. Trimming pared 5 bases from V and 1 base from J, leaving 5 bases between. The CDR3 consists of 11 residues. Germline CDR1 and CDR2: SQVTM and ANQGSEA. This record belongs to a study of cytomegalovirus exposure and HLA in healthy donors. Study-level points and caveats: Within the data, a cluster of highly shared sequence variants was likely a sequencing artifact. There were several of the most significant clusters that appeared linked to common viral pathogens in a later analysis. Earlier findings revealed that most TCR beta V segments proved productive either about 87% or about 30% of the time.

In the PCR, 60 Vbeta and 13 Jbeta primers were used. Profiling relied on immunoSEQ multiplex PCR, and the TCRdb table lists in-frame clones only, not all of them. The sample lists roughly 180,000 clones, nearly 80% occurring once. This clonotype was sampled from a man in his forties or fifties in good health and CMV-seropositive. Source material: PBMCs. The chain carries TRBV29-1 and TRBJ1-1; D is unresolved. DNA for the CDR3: TGCAGCGTTCGGGGGAACACTGAAGCTTTCTTT. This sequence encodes CSVRGNTEAFF.